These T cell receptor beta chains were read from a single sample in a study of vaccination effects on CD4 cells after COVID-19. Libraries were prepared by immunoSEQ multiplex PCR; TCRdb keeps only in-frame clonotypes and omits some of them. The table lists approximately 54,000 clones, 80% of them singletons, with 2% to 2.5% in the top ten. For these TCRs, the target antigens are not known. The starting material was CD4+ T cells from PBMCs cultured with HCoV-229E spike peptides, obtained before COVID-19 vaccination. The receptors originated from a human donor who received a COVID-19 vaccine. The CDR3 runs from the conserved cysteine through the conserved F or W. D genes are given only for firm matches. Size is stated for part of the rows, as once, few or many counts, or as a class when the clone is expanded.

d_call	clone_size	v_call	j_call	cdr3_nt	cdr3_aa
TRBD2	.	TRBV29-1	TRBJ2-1	TGCAGCGCCCCAAGTCGGGGGGAGGGGAATGAGCAGTTCTTC	CSAPSRGEGNEQFF
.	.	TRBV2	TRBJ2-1	TGTGCCAGCAGGCAGAGCTACAATGAGCAGTTCTTC	CASRQSYNEQFF
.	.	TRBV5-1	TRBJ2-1	TGCGCCAGCAGCCGATGGACGGGACCAGATGAGCAGTTCTTC	CASSRWTGPDEQFF
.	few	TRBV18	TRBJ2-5	TGTGCCAGCTCACCACAGGACCAAGAGACCCAGTACTTC	CASSPQDQETQYF
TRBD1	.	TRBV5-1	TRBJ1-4	TGCGCCAGCAGCAAGACAGGGGTGTTTAATGAAAAACTGTTTTTT	CASSKTGVFNEKLFF
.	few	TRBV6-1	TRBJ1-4	TGTGCCAGCAGTGAAGCGCTTCAGGCAGGGGAGGAAAAACTGTTTTTT	CASSEALQAGEEKLFF
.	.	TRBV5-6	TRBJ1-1	TGTGCCAGCAGCTTAATTGGTAATACGAACACTGAAGCTTTCTTT	CASSLIGNTNTEAFF
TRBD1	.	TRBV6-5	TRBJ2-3	TGTGCCAGCAGTAATCCGGGACAGGGGGCGATGTATTTT	CASSNPGQGAMYF
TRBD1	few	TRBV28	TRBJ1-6	TGTGCCAGCAGTACACGACAGGGTGGGGGTTCACCCCTCCACTTT	CASSTRQGGGSPLHF
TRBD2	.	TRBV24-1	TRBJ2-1	TGTGCCACCAAACCGCCACCCGGGCTAGCGGCCAACAATGAGCAGTTCTTC	CATKPPPGLAANNEQFF
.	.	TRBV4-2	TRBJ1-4	TGTGCCAGCAGCCAAGATCTGGGAGTTTATGGTAATGAAAAACTGTTTTTT	CASSQDLGVYGNEKLFF
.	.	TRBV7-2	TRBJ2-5	TGTGCCAGCAGCTTAGCTCCACGAGAGACCCAGTACTTC	CASSLAPRETQYF
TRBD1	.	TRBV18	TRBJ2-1	TGTGCCAGCTCACCCCCCACAGGGGGGATATACAATGAGCAGTTCTTC	CASSPPTGGIYNEQFF
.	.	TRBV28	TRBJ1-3	TGTGCCAGCAGTTCCGCCGGAGGGGGGCAAGGAAACACCATATATTTT	CASSSAGGGQGNTIYF
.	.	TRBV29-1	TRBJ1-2	TGCAGCCTTGACGGAAGATATGGCTACACCTTC	CSLDGRYGYTF
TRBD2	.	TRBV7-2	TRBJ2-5	TGTGCCAGCAGCTTCCCCGGGACTAGCGGGGGGCGGAAAGAGACCCAGTACTTC	CASSFPGTSGGRKETQYF
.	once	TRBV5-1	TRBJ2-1	TGCGCCAGCAGCAAGGTGGGGGCTTACGATGAGCAGTTCTTC	CASSKVGAYDEQFF
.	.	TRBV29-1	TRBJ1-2	TGCAGCGTGAACAGGTTGTCTAACTATGGCTACACCTTC	CSVNRLSNYGYTF
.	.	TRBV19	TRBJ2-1	TGTGCCAGTAGTCAGCAGTTGAATGAGCAGTTCTTC	CASSQQLNEQFF